This T cell receptor (beta chain) was documented in a study of cytomegalovirus exposure and HLA in healthy donors (dated by TCRdb to 2016 to 2017). With regard to the full study: An earlier analysis of 587 of the donors reported 276 Gb of sequence data and 95 million to 120 million unique TCR beta sequences obtained from some 200 million T cells. A later analysis re-analyzed previously published TCR beta repertoires from approximately 700 donors and added high-resolution HLA genotyping to study TCR occurrence patterns. The aim of the study was to test whether cataloging public T cell receptors could identify signatures of past pathogen exposure. Because of strong linkage in the cohort, roughly 5 DR-DQ haplotypes were treated as single units for association and clustering. To predict cytomegalovirus infection status, the study brought together high-throughput TCR immunosequencing, statistical association of individual TCRs with disease status, and machine learning. An early release that covered fewer than 800 HLA-typed donors contained around 300 gigabases of sequencing data and tens of millions of unique TCR sequences. An earlier analysis of roughly 580 of the donors used high-throughput TCR beta sequencing to judge whether each TCR beta V gene segment behaved as functional or pseudogenic. HLA typing covered class I and class II loci at four-digit resolution. Rather than using new phenotypic data, the later analysis identified candidate immune exposures from TCR beta sequences and from how often those sequences occurred across donors. The genetic ancestry cluster associated with self-reported Caucasian donors included about 81% of the roughly 410 genotyped donors. Across roughly 420 genotyped donors of the cohort, an average of about 220,000 unique TCR beta nucleotide sequences per donor were sequenced, and 15% to 20% of those sequences were non-productive. The number of typed donors differed by locus: about 620-640 for A, B, C, DRB1 and DQB1; 500 to 550 for DQA1; roughly 600 for DPA1; and around 470 for DPB1. All discovery cohort repertoires had been generated using a single sequencing platform. A later genetic analysis took genome-wide SNP genotypes for 398 of the 666 donors and used that subset as a discovery cohort. Donor age, sex, ethnicity and CMV serostatus were collected together with the repertoire data. A separate validation cohort of over a hundred different subjects was used in addition to the roughly 700-subject first cohort. Using immunosequencing, the study profiled T cell repertoires from around 670 subjects and related those repertoires to cytomegalovirus serostatus. Results the study describes overall, beyond this receptor: A further reported finding was that TCR beta sequences accurately predicted the HLA-A and HLA-B alleles for most subjects in the first cohort. A few of the identified cytomegalovirus-associated TCR beta chains were confirmed in vitro to be specific for cytomegalovirus antigens. A group of highly shared sequence variants was considered likely to be a technical artifact of the sequencing pipeline. Immune exposure information for the cohort was limited to CMV serostatus. The classifier was reported to diagnose cytomegalovirus status with high specificity and sensitivity in both the original cohort and the validation cohort. Roughly uniform sequencing depth across donors was assumed in presence/absence analyses, although this assumption may not hold. In a later analysis, TCR association rates were found to vary across HLA loci, with the most associated TCRs seen for DRB1 alleles and the fewest for HLA-C alleles. In an earlier analysis of fewer than 700 of the donors, most TCR beta V segments appeared in productive rearrangements about 87% or about 30% of the time, broadly matching IMGT annotations. While some public TCRs were present in many individuals, most TCR sequences turned up only very rarely across donors. An association between a missense DCLRE1C variant and V-gene and J-gene trimming of TCR beta chains was found in a later genetic analysis and replicated in an independent cohort. In a later analysis, HLA-associated TCR beta chains were found to be more clonally expanded and to have lower generation probabilities than equally common non-associated chains. In a later genetic analysis, fewer N-insertions in productive TCRs were reported among donors in an Asian-associated ancestry cluster than the roughly 700-donor mean. Because HLA typing was unavailable for some donors at each locus, only the typed subset was used in association tests. The study gave a list of 150 to 200 TCR beta chains associated with cytomegalovirus. This cohort had only TCR beta chains sequenced, and the lack of alpha or paired-chain data limited which features could be detected. The authors suggested that the approach could potentially be extended to other disease states and immunological phenotypes. According to a later analysis, parvovirus B19, influenza, CMV and Epstein-Barr virus appeared linked to several top co-occurrence clusters. In a later analysis, most CMV-associated TCR beta chains were found to appear HLA-restricted, with HLA associations seemingly driven largely by CMV exposure. Because counts were too low, roughly 18 rarely observed V segments, including chromosome 9 orphons, were left out of the earlier analysis of 500 to 650 of the donors. Correlated functional status among segregating V segments might be attributable to linkage disequilibrium, but an unknown experimental factor could not be ruled out. When HLA alleles, especially DR and DQ, strongly co-occurred, attributing TCR associations to individual alleles was difficult. Because the 87-base-pair reads could not distinguish some IMGT-functional V segments, including TRBV6-2 and TRBV6-3, those segments were excluded. A later analysis associated about 16,000 TCR beta sequences with specific HLA alleles at a false discovery rate of 0.05.

Libraries were built with the immunoSEQ multiplex PCR assay. A mixture of 60 forward primers for TCR Vbeta segments and 13 reverse primers for TCR Jbeta segments was used in the multiplex PCR. The CDR3 region of rearranged TCR beta genes was amplified from genomic DNA with a multiplex PCR assay. Amplified TCR beta libraries were sequenced as 87-base-pair reads on the Illumina HiSeq System. The study's processing was this. A later analysis tallied some 79 million unique TCR beta chains across the 660 or so repertoires, and about 12 million of those chains were shared by two or more donors. Raw reads were error-corrected and collapsed into unique sequences by a nearest-neighbor algorithm in which closely related sequences were merged to remove PCR and sequencing errors. V, D and J gene segments were assigned by aligning CDR3 sequences to IMGT reference sequences. For a sequence to be retained, a match of at least six nucleotides was required to both a V gene segment and a J gene segment. A rearrangement counted as productive if the CDR3 had no stop codons and remained in frame with V and J, and every other rearrangement counted as non-productive. Following IMGT convention, CDR3 was defined as the stretch from the second conserved V-encoded cysteine up to the conserved J-encoded phenylalanine. The earlier analysis of 500 to 650 of the donors excluded any sequence lacking an unambiguous match to a single V gene segment. An earlier analysis of approximately 590 of the donors classified V segments as functional when productive rearrangements were above 56.7% and as segregating when the standard deviation between donors was above 5%. A statistical classification framework was developed to diagnose cytomegalovirus status using the catalog of TCR beta chain sequences. A later analysis assigned V and J genes by comparing TCR nucleotide sequences with IMGT/GENE-DB human TR gene sequences. The TCRdist pipeline was used in a later analysis to assign CDR3 sequences and most-parsimonious VDJ recombination scenarios. In a later analysis, each TCR beta chain was defined by its CDR3 amino acid sequence together with its V-gene family, and reads without a unique V-gene family were excluded. As a way to deal with suspected cross-contamination and a sequencing artifact, a later analysis dropped over 550 nucleotide sequences that were highly shared and had low generation probability. In a later analysis, a clonal expansion index was calculated for each public chain from normalized within-repertoire ranks of inferred template counts. In a later analysis, generation probabilities were computed with a VDJ recombination model fitted to out-of-frame rearrangements, and the resulting probabilities were checked against IGoR. A later analysis scored TCR-TCR, TCR-HLA and TCR-CMV co-occurrence with hypergeometric tests, applying a repertoire-size bias correction to TCR pairs. False discovery rates were estimated in a later analysis by permuting HLA or CMV assignments 20 times. In a later analysis, co-occurring TCRs were grouped using DBSCAN, and TCRdist sequence similarity was added for clustering within HLA-allele-positive subsets. Co-occurrence clustering excluded repertoires with fewer than 30,000 or more than 120,000 public chains, plus five with anomalous nucleotide sharing. This is the immuneACCESS table as TCRdb keeps it, with only in-frame sequences that have V and J called. A part of the clones is gone; compared with another copy, unresolved V genes explain less than half, and the rest is unexplained. V, J and clone size were drawn from that table, and D and trimming were deduced from the DNA. The sample's records list 200,000 to 250,000 clones. The ten largest make up under 1% of the sample.

The cohort was made up of several hundred healthy bone marrow donors. At the time of sampling, all cohort members were nominally healthy, though unrecorded immune exposures were likely present. The donor was CMV seropositive and was included in the group of approximately 310 seropositive cohort members. Each donor provided a peripheral blood sample, and peripheral blood mononuclear cells were used for TCR beta sequencing. The Qiagen DNeasy Blood Extraction Kit was used to extract genomic DNA from the blood cell samples. As encoded in the germline V gene, CDR1 is MNHEY while CDR2 is SVGAGI. A distance of 21 bases separates the germline ends of V and J, which lose 5 bases and 10 bases respectively. Including cysteine and phenylalanine, the CDR3 has 15 amino acids. Just CDR3 DNA is preserved here, 45 bases in frame from base 1. Comment on this clone: Its antigen is still unknown.

What was sequenced was PBMCs. The V gene is TRBV6-5 and the J gene is TRBJ2-1; the D gene is perhaps TRBD2, from 6 matching bases. The receptor comes from a woman aged 25 to 39 in good health and CMV-seropositive. The nucleotides are TGTGCCAGCAGTCCATTGGGGACTCCTCTTGAGGAGCAGTTCTTC. This codes for CASSPLGTPLEEQFF.